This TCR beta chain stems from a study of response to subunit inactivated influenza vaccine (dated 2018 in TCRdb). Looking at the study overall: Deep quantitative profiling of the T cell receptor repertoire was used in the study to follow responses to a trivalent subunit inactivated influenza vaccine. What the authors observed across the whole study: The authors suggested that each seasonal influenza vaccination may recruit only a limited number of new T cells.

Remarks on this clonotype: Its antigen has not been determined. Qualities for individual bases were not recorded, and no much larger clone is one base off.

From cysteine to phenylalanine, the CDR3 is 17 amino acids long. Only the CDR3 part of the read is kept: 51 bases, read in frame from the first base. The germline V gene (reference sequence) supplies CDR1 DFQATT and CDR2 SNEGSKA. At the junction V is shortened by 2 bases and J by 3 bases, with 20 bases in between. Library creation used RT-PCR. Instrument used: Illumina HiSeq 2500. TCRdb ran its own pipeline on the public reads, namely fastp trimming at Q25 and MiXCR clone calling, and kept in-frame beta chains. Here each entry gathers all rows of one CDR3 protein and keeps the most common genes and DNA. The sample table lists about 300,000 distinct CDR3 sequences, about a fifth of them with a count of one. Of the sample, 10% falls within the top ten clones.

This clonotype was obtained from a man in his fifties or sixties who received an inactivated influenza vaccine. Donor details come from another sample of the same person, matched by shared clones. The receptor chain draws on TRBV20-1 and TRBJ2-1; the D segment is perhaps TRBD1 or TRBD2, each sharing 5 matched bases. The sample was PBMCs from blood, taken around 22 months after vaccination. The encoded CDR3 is CSARLPGPLKVYNEQFF. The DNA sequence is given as TGCAGTGCTAGACTCCCGGGACCCCTTAAAGTCTACAATGAGCAGTTCTTC.